Shown below are 7 T cell receptor beta chains from a single sample sequenced in a study of blood T cell repertoires in COVID-19. Generated by immunoSEQ multiplex PCR, the TCRdb table keeps only in-frame clones and is missing some. The data show 90,000 or so clones, roughly 85% seen once. The sample comprised peripheral blood. These receptors all come from a human donor in a cohort sampled during active COVID-19.

V gene TRBV5-1 combines with J gene TRBJ1-2; 8 bases align to TRBD1. V was pared by 4 bases and J by 5 bases, with 7 bases of the junction left unmatched. CDR1 and CDR2 (germline): SGHRS, YFSETQ. This CDR3 has 14 residues. The CDR3 DNA follows: TGCGCCAGCAGCACGGGACAGGAGACTTATGGCTACACCTTC. It encodes CASSTGQETYGYTF. The whole variable domain, remainder taken from reference TRBV5-1 and TRBJ1-2, is KAGVTQTPRYLIKTRGQQVTLSCSPISGHRSVSWYQQTPGQGLQFLFEYFSETQRNKGNFPGRFSGRQFSNSRSEMNVSTLELGDSALYLCASSTGQETYGYTFGSGTRLTVV.

The J gene is TRBJ2-3, the V gene TRBV28, with D maybe TRBD2 (5 bases). The CDR3 is made up of 17 amino acids. Deletions cut 6 bases from V and 4 bases from J, with 23 bases between. The germline CDR1 and CDR2 sequences are MDHEN and SYDVKM. For the CDR3, the DNA is TGTGCCAGCAGACCTGAGCCCCGGGATCCGGGCGCAGATACGCAGTATTTT. This sequence encodes CASRPEPRDPGADTQYF.

The chain uses TRBV19 and TRBJ1-1, with 7 bases that match TRBD1. Germline trimming cut 9 bases from V and 1 base from J; bases unmatched to any gene: 11. The CDR3 extends over 15 amino acids. CDR1 and CDR2 from the germline V gene are LNHDA and SQIVND (reference sequence). The CDR3 DNA sequence: TGTGCCAGCGGGGACAGCTACCTTGAGAACACTGAAGCTTTCTTT. Protein sequence: CASGDSYLENTEAFF.

The rearrangement links TRBV28 to TRBJ1-4; tentatively, D is TRBD1 (6 bases). Trimming removed 7 bases at V and 7 bases at J, with 16 bases between. Germline CDR1 and CDR2: MDHEN and SYDVKM. The CDR3 length is 14 residues. DNA of the CDR3: TGTGCCAGCATCAAGGGAAGGGGGGGTGAAAAACTGTTTTTT. Protein product: CASIKGRGGEKLFF.

The chain couples TRBV18 to TRBJ1-6; D unclear. CDR1 is KGHSH and CDR2 is LQKENI in the germline V gene. V lost 1 base and J lost 9, with 13 bases in between. The CDR3 extends over 15 amino acids. CDR3 residues: CASSPQSSSSSPLHF. The CDR3, as DNA: TGTGCCAGCTCACCACAGAGCTCGAGCTCTTCACCCCTCCACTTT.

The gene calls are TRBV7-9 and TRBJ2-1, with 14 positions matching TRBD2. V dropped 1 base and J dropped 5; count of bases not matched to a gene: 1. Germline V lookup: CDR1 SEHNR, CDR2 FQNEAQ (reference sequence). The CDR3 is made up of 16 amino acids. In nucleotides, the CDR3 is TGTGCCAGCAGCTTAGTGGGACTAGCGGGAGACAATGAGCAGTTCTTC. It codes for CASSLVGLAGDNEQFF.

The rearrangement joins TRBV5-1 to TRBJ1-2, with TRBD1 matching 7 bases. Germline lookup yields CDR1 SGHRS and CDR2 YFSETQ. CDR3 length: 14 residues. Trimming removed 2 bases from V and 8 bases from J; junction bases left unmatched: 9. Here the CDR3 DNA reads TGCGCCAGCAGCTTACCGACAGGGAGCGAAGGCTACACCTTC. Its protein is CASSLPTGSEGYTF.